This T cell receptor (beta chain) was sequenced during a study of cytomegalovirus exposure and HLA in healthy donors (dated by TCRdb to 2016 to 2017). For the wider study: In an earlier analysis of under 600 of the donors, under 300 Gb of sequence data and roughly 100 million unique TCR beta sequences from 180 million or so T cells were reported. An early release covering more than 500 HLA-typed donors comprised roughly 300 gigabases of sequencing data and around 80 million unique TCR sequences. Among the approximately 420 genotyped donors, approximately 81% belonged to the genetic ancestry cluster associated with self-reported Caucasian donors. The study was designed to test whether signatures of past pathogen exposure could be identified by cataloging public T cell receptors. The study profiled the T cell repertoires of hundreds of subjects by immunosequencing and related them to cytomegalovirus serostatus. A separate validation cohort of roughly 120 different subjects was used in addition to the approximately 670-subject first cohort. The study combined high-throughput TCR immunosequencing, statistical association of individual TCRs with disease status, and machine learning to predict cytomegalovirus infection status. In a later analysis, previously published TCR beta repertoires from several hundred donors were re-analyzed and high-resolution HLA genotyping was added so that TCR occurrence patterns could be studied. Rather than using new phenotypic data, the later analysis identified candidate immune exposures from TCR beta sequences and from how often those sequences occurred across donors. An earlier analysis of 500 to 650 of the donors applied high-throughput TCR beta sequencing to assess whether each TCR beta V gene segment acted as functional or pseudogenic. Donor age, sex, ethnicity and CMV serostatus were collected together with the repertoire data. A later genetic analysis took genome-wide SNP genotypes for about three fifths of the 666 donors and used that subset as a discovery cohort. All discovery cohort repertoires had been generated using a single sequencing platform. Class I and class II HLA loci were covered by the typing at four-digit resolution. The number of typed donors differed by locus: roughly 629-640 for A, B, C, DRB1 and DQB1; 500 to 550 for DQA1; 606 for DPA1; and roughly 490 for DPB1. Roughly 5 DR-DQ haplotypes were treated as single units for association and clustering because of strong linkage in the cohort. On average, around 240,000 unique TCR beta nucleotide sequences were sequenced per donor among 398 genotyped donors of the cohort, with roughly 19% of those sequences being non-productive. On the study overall, not on this receptor specifically: A few of the identified cytomegalovirus-associated TCR beta chains were confirmed in vitro to be specific for cytomegalovirus antigens. Strong co-occurrence of HLA alleles, especially DR and DQ, made assigning TCR associations to individual alleles difficult. According to a later analysis, TCR association rates differed among HLA loci, with DRB1 alleles showing the most associated TCRs and HLA-C alleles showing the fewest. A cluster of highly shared sequence variants was judged likely to represent a technical artifact of the sequencing pipeline. Presence/absence analyses assumed roughly uniform sequencing depth across donors, an assumption that may not hold. Approximately 18 rarely observed V segments, including chromosome 9 orphons, were excluded from the earlier analysis of a few hundred of the donors because counts were too low. A later genetic analysis reported fewer N-insertions in productive TCRs among donors in an Asian-associated ancestry cluster than the roughly 700-donor mean. Immune exposure information for the cohort was limited to CMV serostatus. An association between a missense DCLRE1C variant and V-gene and J-gene trimming of TCR beta chains was found in a later genetic analysis and replicated in an independent cohort. At a false discovery rate of 0.05, a later analysis linked some 18,000 TCR beta sequences to specific HLA alleles. Most TCR sequences were seen in very few donors, while some public TCRs were found in many individuals. A later analysis found that most CMV-associated TCR beta chains appeared HLA-restricted, with HLA associations seemingly driven largely by CMV exposure. Correlated functional status among segregating V segments might be attributable to linkage disequilibrium, but an unknown experimental factor could not be ruled out. A further reported finding was that TCR beta sequences accurately predicted the HLA-A and HLA-B alleles for most subjects in the first cohort. A later analysis reported that several top co-occurrence clusters appeared linked to parvovirus B19, influenza, CMV and Epstein-Barr virus. Because HLA typing was unavailable for some donors at each locus, only the typed subset was used in association tests. The authors suggested that the approach could potentially be extended to other disease states and immunological phenotypes. A total of 150 to 200 TCR beta chains were listed by the study as associated with cytomegalovirus. Because the 87-base-pair reads could not distinguish some IMGT-functional V segments, including TRBV6-2 and TRBV6-3, those segments were excluded. In an earlier analysis of roughly 560 of the donors, most TCR beta V segments were observed in productive rearrangements about 87% or about 30% of the time, broadly matching IMGT annotations. A later analysis found that HLA-associated TCR beta chains were more clonally expanded and had lower generation probabilities than equally common non-associated chains. In this cohort, only TCR beta chains were sequenced, and detectable features were limited by the absence of alpha or paired-chain data. The classifier was reported to diagnose cytomegalovirus status with high specificity and sensitivity in both the original cohort and the validation cohort.

Library method: the immunoSEQ multiplex PCR assay. The multiplex PCR relied on a mix of 60 forward primers for TCR Vbeta segments and 13 reverse primers for TCR Jbeta segments. The CDR3 region of rearranged TCR beta genes was amplified from genomic DNA with a multiplex PCR assay. On the Illumina HiSeq System, the amplified TCR beta libraries were sequenced as 87-base-pair reads. Per the authors' processing: A later analysis tallied about 77 million unique TCR beta chains across the 666 repertoires, and approximately 12 million of those chains were shared by two or more donors. Raw reads were error-corrected and collapsed into unique sequences by a nearest-neighbor algorithm in which closely related sequences were merged to remove PCR and sequencing errors. To assign V, D and J gene segments, CDR3 sequences were aligned to IMGT reference sequences. Each retained sequence needed at least a six-nucleotide match to both a V gene segment and a J gene segment. A rearrangement counted as productive if the CDR3 had no stop codons and remained in frame with V and J, and every other rearrangement counted as non-productive. Following IMGT convention, CDR3 was defined as the stretch from the second conserved V-encoded cysteine up to the conserved J-encoded phenylalanine. Sequences without an unambiguous match to a single V gene segment were excluded from the earlier analysis of 500 to 700 of the donors. An earlier analysis of fewer than 750 of the donors called V segments functional above 56.7% productive rearrangements and segregating when the between-donor standard deviation exceeded 5%. A statistical classification framework was developed to diagnose cytomegalovirus status using the catalog of TCR beta chain sequences. In a later analysis, TCR nucleotide sequences were compared against IMGT/GENE-DB human TR gene sequences so that V and J genes could be assigned. In a later analysis, CDR3 sequences and most-parsimonious VDJ recombination scenarios were assigned using the TCRdist pipeline. In a later analysis, each TCR beta chain was defined by its CDR3 amino acid sequence together with its V-gene family, and reads without a unique V-gene family were excluded. To address suspected cross-contamination and a sequencing artifact, a later analysis removed some 620 highly shared, low-generation-probability nucleotide sequences. A later analysis calculated a clonal expansion index for each public chain from normalized within-repertoire ranks of inferred template counts. Generation probabilities in a later analysis came from a VDJ recombination model fitted to out-of-frame rearrangements, and those results were checked against IGoR. In a later analysis, TCR-TCR, TCR-HLA and TCR-CMV co-occurrence was scored with hypergeometric tests, and a repertoire-size bias correction was applied to TCR pairs. In a later analysis, false discovery rates were estimated by permuting HLA or CMV assignments 20 times. A later analysis grouped co-occurring TCRs with DBSCAN, adding TCRdist sequence similarity when clustering within HLA-allele-positive subsets. Repertoires with fewer than 30,000 or more than 120,000 public chains, plus five repertoires with anomalous nucleotide sharing, were excluded from co-occurrence clustering. TCRdb limited this immuneACCESS table to in-frame rearrangements with V and J called. A share of clones is missing; checked studies link under half to unresolved V genes, and the rest is unexplained. V and J calls and clone size are as listed in that table; D and trimming were resolved from the DNA. The sample table holds approximately 190,000 clones, of which 75% to 80% were seen once. 2% to 2.5% of the sample is held by the ten biggest clonotypes.

The cohort consisted of hundreds of healthy bone marrow donors. Cohort members were all nominally healthy when sampled, although unrecorded immune exposures were likely present. The donor was CMV seropositive and belonged to the group of around 300 seropositive cohort members. A peripheral blood sample was collected from each donor, and TCR beta sequencing was performed on peripheral blood mononuclear cells. The Qiagen DNeasy Blood Extraction Kit was used to extract genomic DNA from the blood cell samples. Concerning this clone itself: Its cognate antigen has yet to be identified. The record has no base qualities; no much larger clone is one base away.

Via the germline V gene, CDR1 is MNHNS and CDR2 SASEGT. V sheds 6 bases and J sheds 3 bases, leaving 11 bases between their ends. Spanning cysteine to phenylalanine, the CDR3 consists of 13 amino acids. Only the CDR3 DNA stays, 39 bases, in frame from base 1. This receptor was taken from a woman in her twenties or thirties in good health and CMV-seropositive. Recombination linked TRBV6-1 to TRBJ1-1; the D segment could be TRBD1, given 6 matching bases. The sample comprised PBMCs. Read as DNA, the sequence is TGTGCCAGCAGCGCCGGGACACACACTGAAGCTTTCTTT. The translation is CASSAGTHTEAFF.